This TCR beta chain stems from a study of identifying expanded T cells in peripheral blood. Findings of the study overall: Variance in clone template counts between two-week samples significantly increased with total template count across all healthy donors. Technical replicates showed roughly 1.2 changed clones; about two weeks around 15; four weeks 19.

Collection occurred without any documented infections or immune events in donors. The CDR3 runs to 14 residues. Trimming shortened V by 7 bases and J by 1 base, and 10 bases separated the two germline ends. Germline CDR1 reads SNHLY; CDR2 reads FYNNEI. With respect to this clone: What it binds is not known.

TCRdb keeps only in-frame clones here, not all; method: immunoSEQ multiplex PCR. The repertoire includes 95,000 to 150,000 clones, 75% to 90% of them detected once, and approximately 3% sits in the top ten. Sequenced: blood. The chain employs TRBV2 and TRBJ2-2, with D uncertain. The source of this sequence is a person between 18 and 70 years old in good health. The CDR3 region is CASKNRENTGELFF. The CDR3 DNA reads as TGTGCCAGCAAAAACAGAGAGAACACCGGGGAGCTGTTTTTT.